These 20 T cell receptor beta chains originate from one sample sequenced in a study of blood T cell repertoires in COVID-19. The data were produced by immunoSEQ multiplex PCR, yet TCRdb's version contains in-frame clones alone and is incomplete. The sample records hundreds of thousands of clones, about 87% being singletons. Material for sequencing was PBMCs or T cells enriched from blood (not recorded which). All receptors come from a woman in her fifties or sixties who had recovered from COVID-19.

This clone showed up just a few times. J is TRBJ2-3 and V is TRBV2, with D hard to call. CDR1 SNHLY and CDR2 FYNNEI come from the germline V gene. V was cut by 6 bases and J by 1 base, with 8 bases left in between. The CDR3 loop spans 13 amino acids. CDR3 sequence reads: CASRNRGTDTQYF. CDR3 coding DNA: TGTGCCAGCAGAAATCGGGGCACAGATACGCAGTATTTT.

The chain has TRBV7-2 and TRBJ2-3; the match to TRBD2 covers 7 bases. This CDR3 has 16 residues. J gave up 5 bases and V 1 base, and 9 bases lay outside the gene matches. Germline V gene lookup returns CDR1 SGHTA and CDR2 FQGNSA. In nucleotides, the CDR3 is TGTGCCAGCAGCTTAGGGTCTAGCGGTAGTAGAGATACGCAGTATTTT. Protein: CASSLGSSGSRDTQYF.

The J gene is TRBJ2-7, the V gene TRBV14, with D possibly being TRBD1 (5 bases). V lost 1 base and J lost 5, with 12 bases in between. Germline lookup yields CDR1 SGHDN and CDR2 FVKESK. This CDR3 has 14 residues. This CDR3 reads CASSQGTSGNEQYF. Here the CDR3 DNA reads TGTGCCAGCAGCCAAGGGACATCCGGCAACGAGCAGTACTTC.

The V gene is TRBV24-1, the J gene TRBJ1-5, with D uncertain. V was trimmed by 1 base and J by 5 bases, leaving 5 bases between them. Germline CDR1 is KGHDR and CDR2 is SFDVKD. The CDR3 is 13 amino acids. The CDR3 DNA sequence: TGTGCCACCAGTGATTTCGGGGATCAGCCCCAGCATTTT. Protein product: CATSDFGDQPQHF.

The CDR3 here is CASSLWRDEQFF. CDR3 nucleotides: TGTGCCAGCAGTTTGTGGCGGGATGAGCAGTTCTTC. The chain uses TRBV12-3 or TRBV12-4 and TRBJ2-1; D is perhaps TRBD2 (5 bases). The CDR3 sequence is 12 residues long. Trimming shortened V by 3 bases and J by 8 bases, and 8 bases separated the two germline ends.

This clone was detected once. This sequence joins TRBV2 and TRBJ1-1; TRBD1 aligns across 10 bases. Trimming took 7 bases from V and 13 from J; bases not matched to a gene: 12. This CDR3 has 13 amino acids. From germline, CDR1 is SNHLY and CDR2 FYNNEI. The DNA of the CDR3 is TGTGCCAGCACTATTACCGGACAGGGGGGAAGTTTCTTT. Protein sequence: CASTITGQGGSFF.

The gene calls are TRBV28 and TRBJ1-5; weak D call: TRBD1 (5 bases). V lost 3 bases and J lost 6, with 12 bases in between. Germline V gene sequence: CDR1 MDHEN, CDR2 SYDVKM. The CDR3 extends over 14 amino acids. CDR3 protein: CASSFYRGGQPQHF. In nucleotides, the CDR3 is TGTGCCAGCAGTTTTTATCGGGGGGGTCAGCCCCAGCATTTT.

To note about this clone: An end of the junction differs from the germline gene, which may be a read error. The chain recombines TRBV7-7 with TRBJ2-1; D is possibly TRBD2 (6 bases). Per the germline V gene, CDR1 is SSHAT and CDR2 is FNYEAQ (reference sequence). The CDR3 has 16 residues. This chain's CDR3 is CASSALGLASYNEQFF. In nucleotides, the CDR3 is TGTGCTAGCAGCGCCTTAGGCCTAGCGTCCTACAATGAGCAGTTCTTC.

This clone has more than one count but fewer than ten. The V gene is TRBV20-1, the J gene TRBJ2-1, with D unclear. The CDR3 contains 14 residues. V was shortened by 3 bases and J by 6 bases, with 15 bases between the two germline ends. The germline V gene encodes CDR1 DFQATT and CDR2 SNEGSKA (reference sequence). The DNA for the CDR3 is TGCAGTGCTAGTAAAGCTGCGAGAACCAATGAGCAGTTCTTC. Translation gives CSASKAARTNEQFF.

The CDR3 DNA reads TGTGCCAGCAGCCAAGACAGGCTGGCCCAGCCCCAGCATTTT. Its protein product is CASSQDRLAQPQHF. The chain is built from TRBV3-1 (or the pseudogene TRBV3-2) and TRBJ1-5; no clear D. Trimming took 0 bases from V and 7 from J, leaving 10 bases between them. CDR3 length equals 14 residues. The V gene's germline CDR1 is LGHDT and CDR2 YNNKEL (reference sequence).

The V and J genes are TRBV28 and TRBJ1-6, with 8 bases that match TRBD1. The CDR3 is made up of 15 amino acids. Germline V CDR1 and CDR2: MDHEN, SYDVKM. V shed 6 bases and J 8 bases; nucleotides not matched to a gene: 9. CDR3 protein: CASSPPGQAYSPLHF. The CDR3 DNA reads as TGTGCCAGCAGCCCGCCGGGACAGGCGTATTCACCCCTCCACTTT.

V is TRBV2 and J is TRBJ1-5; D perhaps matches TRBD1 (5 bases). The CDR3 sequence is 17 residues long. V lost 3 bases and J 0 bases, leaving 15 bases between the germline ends. CDR1 and CDR2 from the germline V gene are SNHLY and FYNNEI. The CDR3 is CASSDRQGRNSNQPQHF. CDR3 nucleotides: TGTGCCAGCAGTGATCGGCAGGGAAGAAATAGCAATCAGCCCCAGCATTTT. Full variable domain (rest looked up from reference TRBV2 and TRBJ1-5): EPEVTQTPSHQVTQMGQEVILRCVPISNHLYFYWYRQILGQKVEFLVSFYNNEISEKSEIFDDQFSVERPDGSNFTLKIRSTKLEDSAMYFCASSDRQGRNSNQPQHFGDGTRLSIL.

This rearrangement joins TRBV14 to TRBJ1-3; tentative D call: TRBD1 (6 bases). This CDR3 comprises 16 residues. Germline CDR1 reads SGHDN; CDR2 reads FVKESK. V was cut by 4 bases and J by 0 bases, with 13 bases left in between. The CDR3 coding sequence is TGTGCCAGCAGCCGGGTAGGGGGTATCTCTGGAAACACCATATATTTT. This codes for CASSRVGGISGNTIYF.

In this sample, this clone turned up a few times. The J gene is TRBJ1-1, the V gene TRBV28, with a possible D match to TRBD1 (6 bases). Trimming pared 6 bases from V and 2 bases from J, leaving 13 bases between. Germline lookup yields CDR1 MDHEN and CDR2 SYDVKM. This CDR3 is built from 14 residues. Here the CDR3 reads CASSLTQGNTEAFF. Written as DNA, the CDR3 is TGTGCCAGCAGCCTAACACAGGGAAACACTGAAGCTTTCTTT.

The rearrangement joins TRBV4-3 to TRBJ1-4; a possible D gene is TRBD1 (6 bases). Per the germline V gene, CDR1 is LGHNA and CDR2 is YSLEER. The length of the CDR3 is 16 residues. Trimming shortened V by 0 bases and J by 7 bases, and 15 bases separated the two germline ends. The CDR3 region is CASSQDWGQGIEKLFF. The CDR3 region has the DNA TGCGCCAGCAGCCAAGATTGGGGGCAGGGAATTGAAAAACTGTTTTTT.

V usage is TRBV2 and J usage is TRBJ2-5; 7 nucleotides match TRBD1. J was trimmed by 3 bases and V by 6 bases; bases with no gene match: 10. Germline-derived CDR1 and CDR2 are SNHLY and FYNNEI. CDR3 length: 15 residues. CDR3: CASRPNRGGEETQYF. CDR3 nucleotide sequence: TGTGCCAGCAGGCCCAACAGGGGTGGGGAAGAGACCCAGTACTTC.

In its sample, this clone was seen once. The chain has TRBV7-9 and TRBJ2-1; 13 bases line up with TRBD2. Germline trimming cut 1 base from V and 6 bases from J; bases unmatched to any gene: 0. Per germline, CDR1 SEHNR and CDR2 FQNEAQ (reference sequence). The CDR3 runs to 15 residues. The CDR3 is CASSLGTSGSNEQFF. The CDR3 DNA follows: TGTGCCAGCAGCTTAGGGACTAGCGGGAGCAATGAGCAGTTCTTC.

This clone has a single count. The chain couples TRBV5-1 to TRBJ2-2, with TRBD1 as a possible D gene (6 bases). This CDR3 is built from 14 residues. Germline loops: CDR1 SGHRS, CDR2 YFSETQ. Trimming took 6 bases from V and 2 from J, leaving 11 bases between them. The CDR3 nucleotides read TGCGCCAGCAAACAGGGTCTTAACACCGGGGAGCTGTTTTTT. Encoded protein: CASKQGLNTGELFF.

V is TRBV28 and J is TRBJ2-1; 10 positions match TRBD2. Germline V CDR1 and CDR2: MDHEN, SYDVKM. The CDR3 has 15 amino acids. Trimming cost V 6 bases and J 4 bases; bases outside gene matches: 6. The CDR3 sequence: CASRDGLADYNEQFF. The CDR3 coding sequence is TGTGCCAGCAGGGACGGACTAGCGGATTACAATGAGCAGTTCTTC.

This chain uses TRBV19 with TRBJ2-7; 7 bases match TRBD2. The V gene end was trimmed by 3 bases and the J gene end by 4 bases; junction bases not matched to a gene: 9. Germline CDR1 LNHDA, CDR2 SQIVND (reference sequence). The CDR3 totals 15 residues. CDR3 residues: CASSMDGRERYEQYF. Written as DNA, the CDR3 is TGTGCCAGTAGTATGGACGGGCGGGAGAGGTACGAGCAGTACTTC.